Following are 23 T cell receptor beta chains from one sample sequenced in a study of blood T cells in healthy people across ages. The use of a sample-barcoded 5' primer and a J-beta primer mix characterized a second PCR of about 7 to 12 cycles. TCRdb ran MiXCR on the 5' RACE reads and lists one entry per CDR3 protein. The data contain around 520,000 distinct CDR3 sequences, about 29% of them singletons. These data were likewise used in another study, on T cells of mothers and their children.

Sequenced: blood. These TCRs come from a boy between 2 and 10 years old in good health.

This clonotype was found a few times. V is TRBV7-2 and J is TRBJ1-4; TRBD1 aligns across 11 bases. Trimming took 4 bases from V and 7 from J; bases not matched to a gene: 5. This CDR3 comprises 15 residues. Germline lookup yields CDR1 SGHTA and CDR2 FQGNSA. The CDR3 spells CASSSRTGGSEKLFF. CDR3 DNA: TGTGCCAGCAGCTCAAGGACAGGGGGCAGTGAAAAACTGTTTTTT.

This clonotype was counted between two and nine times. This chain joins TRBV6-5 and TRBJ1-2; D possibly corresponds to TRBD1 (5 bases). Germline V CDR1 and CDR2: MNHEY, SVGAGI. There are 14 residues in the CDR3. V was trimmed by 6 bases and J by 8 bases, leaving 19 bases between them. The DNA of the CDR3 is TGTGCCAGCAGGTCCCGTTGGGGCGGGGAAGGCTACACCTTC. Its translation is CASRSRWGGEGYTF.

This clonotype has more than one count but fewer than ten. The V and J genes are TRBV20-1 and TRBJ2-5; the D gene is possibly TRBD2 (5 bases). The CDR3 loop spans 15 amino acids. The V end was cut by 0 bases, the J end by 2 bases, with 13 bases between. The germline V gene encodes CDR1 DFQATT and CDR2 SNEGSKA (reference sequence). The DNA for the CDR3 is TGCAGTGCTAGAGATCCCAGAGCGGTTCAAGAGACCCAGTACTTC. Protein: CSARDPRAVQETQYF.

The chain is built from TRBV27 and TRBJ2-5, with D possibly TRBD1 on 6 matching bases. Gene TRBJ2-7 matches the end of the DNA better, so the J call may be wrong. CDR1 is MNHEY, CDR2 SMNVEV, per germline (reference sequence). The CDR3 covers 12 residues. The CDR3 sequence: CASSYTGSEQYF. The CDR3 region has the DNA TGTGCCAGCAGTTACACAGGGTCCGAGCAGTACTTC.

V usage is TRBV10-3 and J usage is TRBJ1-6; 7 positions agree with TRBD1. This CDR3 has 13 residues. The germline V gene has CDR1 ENHRY and CDR2 SYGVKD. J gave up 8 bases and V 7 bases, and 5 bases lay outside the gene matches. CDR3 protein: CAITDRRDSPLHF. The CDR3, as DNA: TGTGCCATCACGGACAGGCGGGATTCACCCCTCCACTTT.

This rearrangement joins TRBV7-6 to TRBJ2-5; TRBD1 is a possible D gene (5 bases). The J call is doubtful: the DNA matches TRBJ2-7 better. Germline V gives CDR1 SGHVS, CDR2 FNYEAQ. The CDR3 totals 12 residues. The chain's CDR3 is CASGHSTYEQYF. In DNA form, the CDR3 reads TGTGCCAGCGGACACTCGACCTACGAGCAGTACTTC.

This rearrangement joins TRBV5-1 to TRBJ2-3; 7 nucleotides align to TRBD1. The CDR3 is 21 amino acids. J was trimmed by 0 bases and V by 0 bases; bases with no gene match: 19. Germline CDR1 reads SGHRS; CDR2 reads YFSETQ. CDR3 residues: CASSLASTGLSSRSSTDTQYF. CDR3 nucleotide sequence: TGCGCCAGCAGCTTGGCGTCGACAGGGCTTAGTTCTCGTTCTAGCACAGATACGCAGTATTTT.

V gene TRBV9 combines with J gene TRBJ2-5; tentatively, D is TRBD2 (5 bases). Germline V gives CDR1 SGDLS, CDR2 YYNGEE. With 0 bases removed from V and 4 bases from J, the gap between germline ends came to 10 bases. This CDR3 spans 14 amino acids. In nucleotides, the CDR3 is TGTGCCAGCAGCGTAGATCAGAGGGCAGAGACCCAGTACTTC. Protein: CASSVDQRAETQYF. The whole variable domain, filled in from reference TRBV9 and TRBJ2-5, reads DSGVTQTPKHLITATGQRVTLRCSPRSGDLSVYWYQQSLDQGLQFLIQYYNGEERAKGNILERFSAQQFPDLHSELNLSSLELGDSALYFCASSVDQRAETQYFGPGTRLLVL.

This clonotype has only a few counts. The chain uses TRBV7-6 and TRBJ2-1; 8 bases fit TRBD2. The CDR3 sequence is 15 residues long. Losses at the gene ends were 3 bases for V and 4 bases for J; bases not matched to a gene: 5. From germline, CDR1 is SGHVS and CDR2 FNYEAQ. CDR3 DNA: TGTGCCAGCAGCTTTGGACTAGCTGAATACAATGAGCAGTTCTTC. It encodes CASSFGLAEYNEQFF.

The rearrangement uses TRBV10-3 and TRBJ2-1; the match to TRBD1 covers 8 bases. This CDR3 is built from 16 residues. The junction had 8 bases not matched to a gene; V was cut back by 4 bases and J by 3 bases. Germline CDR1 is ENHRY and CDR2 is SYGVKD. DNA of the CDR3: TGTGCCATCAGTGGATCGGACAGGGACGGCTACAATGAGCAGTTCTTC. Amino acid sequence: CAISGSDRDGYNEQFF.

This clonotype was seen only a few times. The chain carries TRBV10-3 and TRBJ2-1; 11 nucleotides line up with TRBD2. The trim removed 6 bases at V and 8 bases at J, leaving 12 bases unmatched. Per germline, CDR1 ENHRY and CDR2 SYGVKD. The CDR3 is 16 residues long. Here the CDR3 reads CAISNTFSGGADEQFF. In nucleotides, the CDR3 is TGTGCCATCAGCAACACTTTTAGCGGGGGGGCCGATGAGCAGTTCTTC.

The chain uses TRBV27 and TRBJ2-5; 8 bases map to TRBD2. Gene TRBJ2-1 matches the end of the DNA better, so the J call may be wrong. This CDR3 comprises 14 residues. The germline V gene has CDR1 MNHEY and CDR2 SMNVEV (reference sequence). The CDR3 sequence is CASSSGTSIFEQFF. Written as DNA, the CDR3 is TGTGCCAGCAGTTCCGGGACTAGTATTTTTGAGCAGTTCTTC.

This clonotype turned up a few times. The chain joins TRBV5-1 to TRBJ1-2; tentative D call: TRBD1 (5 bases). The CDR3 spans 14 residues. From germline, CDR1 is SGHRS and CDR2 YFSETQ. The V end lost 6 bases, the J end lost 3 bases, and 15 bases lay between the germline ends. The CDR3 is CASTRGGDHYGYTF. The CDR3 DNA reads TGCGCCAGCACAAGGGGTGGAGATCACTATGGCTACACCTTC.

V is TRBV7-2 and J is TRBJ2-3; the D is unclear. The CDR3 is made up of 14 amino acids. The V and J ends lost 5 bases and 0 bases respectively, with 9 bases between them. CDR1 SGHTA and CDR2 FQGNSA come from the germline V gene. The CDR3 protein is CASSPQHSTDTQYF. DNA of the CDR3: TGTGCCAGCAGCCCCCAGCATAGCACAGATACGCAGTATTTT.

This clonotype was seen a handful of times. The rearrangement uses TRBV7-9 and TRBJ2-5, with 7 bases that match TRBD1. The J call is doubtful: the DNA matches TRBJ2-1 better. Germline CDR1 reads SEHNR; CDR2 reads FQNEAQ (reference sequence). The CDR3 sequence is 15 residues long. The CDR3 bases are TGTGCCAGCAGCTTAGGGCAGGGGGTCGACAATGAGCAGTTCTTC. This translates into CASSLGQGVDNEQFF.

The J gene is TRBJ2-7, the V gene TRBV29-1; 9 nucleotides line up with TRBD1. V was pared by 6 bases and J by 3 bases, with 9 bases of the junction left unmatched. The CDR3 spans 14 residues. The germline CDR1 and CDR2 sequences are SQVTM and ANQGSEA. The DNA for the CDR3 is TGCAGCGTCCAACAAGCGGGACAGGGCTACGAGCAGTACTTC. Amino acid sequence: CSVQQAGQGYEQYF.

This chain uses TRBV12-3 or TRBV12-4 with TRBJ1-6, with 7 bases identical to TRBD1. Trimming cost V 6 bases and J 6 bases; bases outside gene matches: 2. This CDR3 has 13 amino acids. The CDR3 sequence: CASRGQANSPLHF. CDR3 bases: TGTGCCAGCAGAGGACAGGCTAATTCACCCCTCCACTTT.

J is TRBJ1-5 and V is TRBV7-2; 9 nucleotides match TRBD1. Trimming cost V 2 bases and J 3 bases; bases outside gene matches: 5. There are 16 residues in the CDR3. The V gene's germline CDR1 is SGHTA and CDR2 FQGNSA. The CDR3 DNA follows: TGTGCCAGCAGCTTACAGGGACAGGGTTTCAATCAGCCCCAGCATTTT. Protein sequence: CASSLQGQGFNQPQHF.

The table lists this clonotype with a few counts. This CDR3 is CASSQETSGRHEQYF. The CDR3 DNA is TGCGCCAGCAGCCAAGAGACTAGCGGGAGACACGAGCAGTACTTC. The chain combines TRBV4-3 with TRBJ2-7; 12 nucleotides agree with TRBD2. Germline V gene sequence: CDR1 LGHNA, CDR2 YSLEER. Trimming cost V 0 bases and J 5 bases; bases outside gene matches: 2. The CDR3 runs to 15 residues.

This clonotype was observed a few times. The chain links TRBV2 to TRBJ2-7, with 13 bases that match TRBD2. The CDR3 is 15 residues long. CDR1 is SNHLY, CDR2 FYNNEI, per germline. The ends lost 8 bases at V and 4 bases at J; junction bases unmatched: 8. Here the CDR3 reads CASYGTSGIPYEQYF. In DNA, the CDR3 is TGTGCCAGCTACGGGACTAGCGGGATCCCTTACGAGCAGTACTTC. Full variable domain (outside the CDR3, taken from reference TRBV2 and TRBJ2-7): EPEVTQTPSHQVTQMGQEVILRCVPISNHLYFYWYRQILGQKVEFLVSFYNNEISEKSEIFDDQFSVERPDGSNFTLKIRSTKLEDSAMYFCASYGTSGIPYEQYFGPGTRLTVT.

This sequence joins TRBV5-1 and TRBJ2-7; D is unclear. The CDR3 covers 16 residues. V was trimmed by 0 bases and J by 1 base, leaving 14 bases between them. Germline CDR1 is SGHRS and CDR2 is YFSETQ. The CDR3 bases are TGCGCCAGCAGCTTGGCCGCGACGGATGCATCCTACGAGCAGTACTTC. Translated, it gives CASSLAATDASYEQYF.

The V and J genes are TRBV20-1 and TRBJ2-7; TRBD1 matches at 11 bases. Germline CDR1 and CDR2: DFQATT and SNEGSKA (reference sequence). V shed 0 bases and J 4 bases; nucleotides not matched to a gene: 5. There are 15 residues in the CDR3. CDR3: CSARDLDRGRYEQYF. CDR3 in DNA: TGCAGTGCTAGAGATCTGGACAGGGGGCGGTACGAGCAGTACTTC.

The CDR3 DNA is TGCAGTGCCCTAGACGGCACCCGCTACGAGCAGTACTTC. Protein: CSALDGTRYEQYF. The chain uses TRBV20-1 and TRBJ2-7; D remains unclear. The germline V gene has CDR1 DFQATT and CDR2 SNEGSKA (reference sequence). Trimming shortened V by 6 bases and J by 3 bases, and 15 bases separated the two germline ends. This CDR3 is built from 13 residues.